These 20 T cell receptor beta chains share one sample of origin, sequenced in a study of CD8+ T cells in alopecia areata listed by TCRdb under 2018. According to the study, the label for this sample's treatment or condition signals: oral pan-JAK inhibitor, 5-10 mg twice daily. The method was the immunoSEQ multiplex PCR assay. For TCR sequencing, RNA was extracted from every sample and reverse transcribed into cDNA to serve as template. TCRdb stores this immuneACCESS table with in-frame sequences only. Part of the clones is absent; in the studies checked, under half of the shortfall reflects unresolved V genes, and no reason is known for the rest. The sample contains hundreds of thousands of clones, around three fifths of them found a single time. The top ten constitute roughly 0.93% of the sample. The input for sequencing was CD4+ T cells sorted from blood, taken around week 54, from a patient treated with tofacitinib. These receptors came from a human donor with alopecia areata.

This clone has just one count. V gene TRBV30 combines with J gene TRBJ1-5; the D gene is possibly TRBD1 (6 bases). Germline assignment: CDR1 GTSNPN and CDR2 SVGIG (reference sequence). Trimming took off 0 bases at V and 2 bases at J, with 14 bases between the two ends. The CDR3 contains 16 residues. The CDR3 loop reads CAWSVGPRGGNQPQHF. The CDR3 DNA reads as TGTGCCTGGAGTGTAGGACCCAGGGGAGGCAATCAGCCCCAGCATTTT.

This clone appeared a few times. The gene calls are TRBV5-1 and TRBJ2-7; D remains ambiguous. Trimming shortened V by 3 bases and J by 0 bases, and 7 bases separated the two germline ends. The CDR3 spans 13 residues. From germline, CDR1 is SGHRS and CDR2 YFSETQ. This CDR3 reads CASSSWTSYEQYF. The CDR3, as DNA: TGCGCCAGCAGCTCCTGGACCTCCTACGAGCAGTACTTC.

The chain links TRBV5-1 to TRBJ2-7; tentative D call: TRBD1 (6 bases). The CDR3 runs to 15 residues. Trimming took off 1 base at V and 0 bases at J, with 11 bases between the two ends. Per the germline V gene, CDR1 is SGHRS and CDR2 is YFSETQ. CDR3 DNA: TGCGCCAGCAGCTTGAGTGGACAGTACTCCTACGAGCAGTACTTC. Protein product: CASSLSGQYSYEQYF.

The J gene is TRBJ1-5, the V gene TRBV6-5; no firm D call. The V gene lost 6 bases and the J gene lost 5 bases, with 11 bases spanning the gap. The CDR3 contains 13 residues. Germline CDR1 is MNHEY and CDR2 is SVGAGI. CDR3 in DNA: TGTGCCAGCAGGGAAGGCCGATATCAGCCCCAGCATTTT. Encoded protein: CASREGRYQPQHF.

DNA of the CDR3: TGTGGTTCACCGGGTTCACCCCTCCACTTT. This sequence encodes CGSPGSPLHF. The rearrangement joins TRBV10-3 to TRBJ1-6; no clear D gene. The CDR3 has 10 amino acids. In germline, CDR1 is ENHRY, CDR2 SYGVKD.

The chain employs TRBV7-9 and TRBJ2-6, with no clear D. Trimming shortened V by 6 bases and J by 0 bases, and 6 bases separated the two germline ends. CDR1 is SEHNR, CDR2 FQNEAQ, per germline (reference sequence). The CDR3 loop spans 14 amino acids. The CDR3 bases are TGTGCCAGCAGAGTACTCTCTGGGGCCAACGTCCTGACTTTC. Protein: CASRVLSGANVLTF.

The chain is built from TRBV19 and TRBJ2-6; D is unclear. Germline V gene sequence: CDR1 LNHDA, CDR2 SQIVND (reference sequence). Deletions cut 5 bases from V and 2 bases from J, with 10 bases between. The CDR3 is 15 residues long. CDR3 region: CASSVMSAGANVLTF. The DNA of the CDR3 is TGTGCCAGTAGTGTAATGAGCGCTGGGGCCAACGTCCTGACTTTC.

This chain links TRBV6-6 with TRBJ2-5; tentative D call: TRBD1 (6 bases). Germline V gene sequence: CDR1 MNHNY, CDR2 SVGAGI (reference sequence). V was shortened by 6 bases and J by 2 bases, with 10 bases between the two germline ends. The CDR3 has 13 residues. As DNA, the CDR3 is TGTGCCAGCAGCCTAGGGGGACAAGAGACCCAGTACTTC. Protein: CASSLGGQETQYF.

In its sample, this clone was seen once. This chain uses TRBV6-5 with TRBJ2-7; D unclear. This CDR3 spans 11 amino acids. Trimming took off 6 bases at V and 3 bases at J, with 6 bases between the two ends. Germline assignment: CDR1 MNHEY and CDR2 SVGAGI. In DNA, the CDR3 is TGTGCCAGCAGGCACGGCTACGAGCAGTACTTC. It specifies CASRHGYEQYF.

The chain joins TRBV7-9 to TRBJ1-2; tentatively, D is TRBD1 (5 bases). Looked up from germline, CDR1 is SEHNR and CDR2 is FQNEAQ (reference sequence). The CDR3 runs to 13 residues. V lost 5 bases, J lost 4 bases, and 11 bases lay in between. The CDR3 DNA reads TGTGCCAGCAGCCCTCCGGGGCTCTATGGCTACACCTTC. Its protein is CASSPPGLYGYTF. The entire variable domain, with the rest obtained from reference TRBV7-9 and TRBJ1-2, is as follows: DTGVSQNPRHKITKRGQNVTFRCDPISEHNRLYWYRQTLGQGPEFLTYFQNEAQLEKSRLLSDRFSAERPKGSFSTLEIQRTEQGDSAMYLCASSPPGLYGYTFGSGTRLTVV.

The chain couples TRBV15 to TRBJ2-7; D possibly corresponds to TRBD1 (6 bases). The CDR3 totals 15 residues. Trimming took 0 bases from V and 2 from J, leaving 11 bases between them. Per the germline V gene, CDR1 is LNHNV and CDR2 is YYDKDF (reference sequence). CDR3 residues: CATSRERTATYEQYF. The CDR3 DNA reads TGTGCCACCAGCAGAGAAAGGACAGCTACCTACGAGCAGTACTTC.

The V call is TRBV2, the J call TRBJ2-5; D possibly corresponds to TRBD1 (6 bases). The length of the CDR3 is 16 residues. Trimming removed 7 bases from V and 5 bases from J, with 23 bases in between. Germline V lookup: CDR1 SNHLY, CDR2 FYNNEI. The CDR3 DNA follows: TGTGCCAGCACCCCGGTCGGGACCAGGGGCCGGGAGACCCAGTACTTC. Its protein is CASTPVGTRGRETQYF.

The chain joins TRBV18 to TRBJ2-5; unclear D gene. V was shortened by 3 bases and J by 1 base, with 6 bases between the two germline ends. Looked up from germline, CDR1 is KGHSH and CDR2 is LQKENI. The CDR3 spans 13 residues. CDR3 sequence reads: CASSPGFQETQYF. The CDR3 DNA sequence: TGTGCCAGCTCACCTGGATTCCAAGAGACCCAGTACTTC.

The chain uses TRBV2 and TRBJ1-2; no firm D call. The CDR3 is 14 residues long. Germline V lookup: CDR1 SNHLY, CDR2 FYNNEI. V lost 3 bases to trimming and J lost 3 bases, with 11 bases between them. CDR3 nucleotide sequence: TGTGCCAGCAGTGACCGGCAGCCTTACTATGGCTACACCTTC. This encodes CASSDRQPYYGYTF.

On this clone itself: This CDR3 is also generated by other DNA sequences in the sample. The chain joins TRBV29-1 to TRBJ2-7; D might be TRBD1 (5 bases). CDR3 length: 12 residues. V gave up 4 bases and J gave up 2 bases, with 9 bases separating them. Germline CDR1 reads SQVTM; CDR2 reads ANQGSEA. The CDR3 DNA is TGCAGCGTTGGAGACAGAGCCTACGAGCAGTACTTC. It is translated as CSVGDRAYEQYF.

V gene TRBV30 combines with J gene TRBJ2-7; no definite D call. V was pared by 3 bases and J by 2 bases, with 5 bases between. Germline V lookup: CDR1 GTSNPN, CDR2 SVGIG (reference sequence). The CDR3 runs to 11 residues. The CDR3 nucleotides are TGTGCCTGGAGCCGGACCTACGAGCAGTACTTC. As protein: CAWSRTYEQYF.

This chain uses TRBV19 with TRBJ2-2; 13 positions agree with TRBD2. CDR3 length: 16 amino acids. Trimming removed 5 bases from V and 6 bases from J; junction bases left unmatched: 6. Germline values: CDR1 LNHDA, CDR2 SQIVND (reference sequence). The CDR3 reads CASSATSGGTSGELFF. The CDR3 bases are TGTGCCAGTAGTGCGACTAGCGGGGGGACCTCCGGGGAGCTGTTTTTT.

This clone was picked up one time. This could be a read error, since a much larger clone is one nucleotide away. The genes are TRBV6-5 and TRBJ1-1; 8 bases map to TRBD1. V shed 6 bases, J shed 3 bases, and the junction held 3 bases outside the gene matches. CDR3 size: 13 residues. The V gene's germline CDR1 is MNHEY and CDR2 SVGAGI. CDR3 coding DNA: TGTGCCAGCAGCCGGACAGGGTACACTGAAGCTTTCTTT. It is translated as CASSRTGYTEAFF.

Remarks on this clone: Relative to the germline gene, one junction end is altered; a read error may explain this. The CDR3 DNA is TGTGCCAGCAGTCCGGACAGGCATGATGAGAAACTGTTTTTT. Residues: CASSPDRHDEKLFF. The chain uses TRBV2 and TRBJ1-4, with 7 bases fitting TRBD1. The CDR3 consists of 14 residues. CDR1 and CDR2 from the germline V gene are SNHLY and FYNNEI.

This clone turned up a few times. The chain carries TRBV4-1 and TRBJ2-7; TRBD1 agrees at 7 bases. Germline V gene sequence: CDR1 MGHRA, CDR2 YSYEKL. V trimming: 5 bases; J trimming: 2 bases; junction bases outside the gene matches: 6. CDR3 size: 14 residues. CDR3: CASSVRDSAYEQYF. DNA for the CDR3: TGCGCCAGCAGCGTCCGGGACAGTGCCTACGAGCAGTACTTC.